This TCR beta chain was sequenced in a study of T cell changes during pregnancy in multiple sclerosis. V was pared by 5 bases and J by 6 bases, with 12 bases of the junction left unmatched. This CDR3 contains 16 residues. Germline CDR1 reads PRHDT; CDR2 reads FYEKMQ (reference sequence). Only in-frame clones appear in the TCRdb table, and some are missing; sequencing was by immunoSEQ multiplex PCR. The sample contains some 66,000 clones, roughly nine tenths of which appear only once. This material consisted of CD8+ T cells from peripheral blood mononuclear cells, taken before pregnancy. This receptor was taken from a female donor with multiple sclerosis, enrolled in a pregnancy study. This sequence joins TRBV13 and TRBJ2-2; 7 positions agree with TRBD2. The DNA of the CDR3 is TGTGCCAGCAGCCCCCCGGGAGGTGACGAGGCCGGGGAGCTGTTTTTT. As protein: CASSPPGGDEAGELFF.